This T cell receptor (beta chain) was identified during a study of T cell changes during pregnancy in multiple sclerosis. Assay used: immunoSEQ multiplex PCR; TCRdb lists only in-frame clones, some missing. The sample holds approximately 79,000 clones, around 95% seen once. From germline, CDR1 is SEHNR and CDR2 FQNEAQ (reference sequence). The V gene lost 5 bases and the J gene lost 2 bases, with 13 bases spanning the gap. The CDR3 loop spans 15 amino acids. The chain carries TRBV7-9 and TRBJ2-4; D gene uncertain. This receptor was identified in a female donor in good health, enrolled as a control in a pregnancy study. The sequenced sample was peripheral blood, obtained in the second trimester of pregnancy. CDR3 amino acids: CASSRTPETKNIQYF. The CDR3 region has the DNA TGTGCCAGCAGCCGTACACCGGAGACCAAAAACATTCAGTACTTC.